This entry features one T cell receptor (beta chain) sequence. Germline CDR1 MNHEY, CDR2 SMNVEV (reference sequence). The CDR3 sequence is 15 residues long. V lost 5 bases and J lost 6; bases outside the gene matches: 6. Here immunoSEQ multiplex PCR was the method, and the copy in TCRdb shows in-frame clones only, minus some. The sample lists fewer than 65,000 clones, 80% occurring once. This specimen comes from a study of control samples from healthy donors and cancer patients. This sequence originates from a man between 65 and 79 years old in good health. Sample: blood. This chain joins TRBV27 and TRBJ2-1, with 11 positions matching TRBD2. In DNA, the CDR3 is TGTGCCAGCAGTCCCACTAGCGGGGGACTCAATGAGCAGTTCTTC. Translating it yields CASSPTSGGLNEQFF.